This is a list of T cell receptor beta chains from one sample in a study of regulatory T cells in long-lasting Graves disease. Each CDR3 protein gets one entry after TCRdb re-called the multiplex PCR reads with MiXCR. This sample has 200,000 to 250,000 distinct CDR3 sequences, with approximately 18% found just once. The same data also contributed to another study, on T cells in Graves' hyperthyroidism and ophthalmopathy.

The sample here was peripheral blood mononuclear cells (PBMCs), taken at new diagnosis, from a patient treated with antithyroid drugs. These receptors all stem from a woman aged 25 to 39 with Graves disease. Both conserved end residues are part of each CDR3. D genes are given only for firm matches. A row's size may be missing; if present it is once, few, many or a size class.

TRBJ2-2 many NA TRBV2 CASKTTTNTGELFF TGTGCCAGCAAAACTACTACGAACACCGGGGAGCTGTTTTTT
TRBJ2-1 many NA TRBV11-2 CASSSPFDNEQFF TGTGCCAGCAGCTCCCCATTCGACAATGAGCAGTTCTTC
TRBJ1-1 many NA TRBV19 CASSREGQTNTEAFF TGTGCCAGTAGTAGGGAGGGGCAGACGAACACTGAAGCTTTCTTT
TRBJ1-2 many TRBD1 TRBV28 CASSIRTGTANGYTF TGTGCCAGCAGTATCAGGACAGGGACGGCCAATGGCTACACCTTC
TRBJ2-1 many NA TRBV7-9 CASSIPQGLDYNEQFF TGTGCCAGCAGCATACCCCAGGGTCTTGACTACAATGAGCAGTTCTTC
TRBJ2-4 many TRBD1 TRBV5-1 CASSLTGGAGENIQYF TGCGCCAGCAGCTTGACAGGGGGCGCGGGAGAAAACATTCAGTACTTC
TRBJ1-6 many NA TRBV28 CASSYLGSPLHF TGTGCCAGCAGTTATTTGGGGTCACCCCTCCACTTT
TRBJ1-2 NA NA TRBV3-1 CASSDPSSSYGYTF TGTGCCAGCAGCGACCCCTCCTCTAGCTATGGCTACACCTTC
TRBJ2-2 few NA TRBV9 CASSVEAFSNTGELFF TGTGCCAGCAGCGTAGAGGCATTTTCGAACACCGGGGAGCTGTTTTTT
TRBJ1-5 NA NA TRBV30 CAWSSGAIQPQHF TGTGCCTGGAGTTCCGGTGCGATTCAGCCCCAGCATTTT
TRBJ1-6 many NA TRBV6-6 CASSYSVRGGSPLHF TGTGCCAGCAGTTACTCGGTCAGGGGAGGATCACCCCTCCACTTT
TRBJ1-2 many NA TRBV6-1 CASRSGHGANYGYTF TGTGCCAGCAGATCTGGACATGGAGCTAACTATGGCTACACCTTC
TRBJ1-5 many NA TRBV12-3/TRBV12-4 CASTLRSNQPQHF TGTGCCAGCACCTTGAGGAGCAATCAGCCCCAGCATTTT
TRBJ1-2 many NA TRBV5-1 CASSLAGGRANGYTF TGTGCCAGCAGCTTAGCGGGAGGGAGGGCAAATGGCTACACCTTC
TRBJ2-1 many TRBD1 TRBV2 CASSWDRRNEQFF TGTGCCAGCAGTTGGGACAGGCGTAATGAGCAGTTCTTC
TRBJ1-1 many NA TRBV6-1 CASTLLLNTEAFF TGTGCCAGCACTTTACTATTGAACACTGAAGCTTTCTTT
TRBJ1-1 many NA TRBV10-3 CAISAYEQVMNTEAFF TGTGCCATCAGTGCTTATGAACAGGTCATGAACACTGAAGCTTTCTTT
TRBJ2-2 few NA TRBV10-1 CASNKDGGTGELFF TGCGCCAGCAACAAGGACGGGGGCACCGGGGAGCTGTTTTTT
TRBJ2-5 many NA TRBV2 CASSEPPGGTQYF TGTGCCAGCAGTGAACCGCCCGGGGGAACCCAGTACTTC
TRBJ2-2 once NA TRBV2 CASSGGLPTWTGELFF TGTGCCAGCAGTGGGGGTCTACCAACCTGGACCGGGGAGCTGTTTTTT
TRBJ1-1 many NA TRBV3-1 CASRPRWEGTEAFF TGTGCCAGCAGACCCCGCTGGGAGGGTACTGAAGCTTTCTTT
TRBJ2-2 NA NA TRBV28 CASSLPVPGELFF TGTGCCAGCAGTTTACCTGTCCCCGGGGAGCTGTTTTTT
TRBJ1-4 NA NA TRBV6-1 CASRRQGREKLFF TGTGCCAGCAGGAGGCAGGGTCGGGAAAAACTGTTTTTT
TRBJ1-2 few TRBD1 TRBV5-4 CASTRPGQGTYGYTF TGTGCCAGCACCCGACCAGGACAGGGAACTTATGGCTACACCTTC
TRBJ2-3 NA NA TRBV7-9 CASRGGTDTQYF TGTGCCAGCCGTGGGGGAACAGATACGCAGTATTTT
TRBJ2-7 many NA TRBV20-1 CSARGRRDTVYEQYF TGCAGTGCTAGAGGCCGTCGGGACACCGTCTACGAGCAGTACTTC
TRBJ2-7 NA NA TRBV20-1 CSARYTAVYEQYF TGCAGTGCTAGGTATACAGCGGTCTACGAGCAGTACTTC
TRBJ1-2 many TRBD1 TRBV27 CASSLSQGAYGYTF TGTGCCAGCAGTTTATCACAGGGGGCCTATGGCTACACCTTC
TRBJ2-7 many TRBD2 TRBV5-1 CASSWPTSGRPSGYEQYF TGTGCCAGCAGCTGGCCAACTAGCGGGAGGCCCTCTGGGTACGAGCAGTACTTC
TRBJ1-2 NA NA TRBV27 CASSPTGIYGYTF TGTGCCAGCAGCCCGACAGGAATCTATGGCTACACCTTC
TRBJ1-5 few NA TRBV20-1 CSARAGQGSNQPQHF TGCAGTGCTAGAGCTGGGCAGGGGAGCAATCAGCCCCAGCATTTT
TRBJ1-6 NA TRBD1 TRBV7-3 CASSFGTGNSPLHF TGTGCCAGCAGTTTTGGGACAGGGAATTCACCCCTCCACTTT